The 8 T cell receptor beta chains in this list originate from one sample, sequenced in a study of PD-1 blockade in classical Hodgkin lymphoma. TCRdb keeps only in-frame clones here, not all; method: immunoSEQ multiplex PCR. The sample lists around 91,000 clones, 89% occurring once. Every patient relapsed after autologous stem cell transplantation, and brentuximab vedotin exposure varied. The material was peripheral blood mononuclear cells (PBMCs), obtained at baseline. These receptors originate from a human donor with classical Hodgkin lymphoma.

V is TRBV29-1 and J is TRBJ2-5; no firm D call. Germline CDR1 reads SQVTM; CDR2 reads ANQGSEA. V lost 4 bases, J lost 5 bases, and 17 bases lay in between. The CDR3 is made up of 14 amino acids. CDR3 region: CSVGASGLVETQYF. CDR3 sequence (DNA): TGCAGCGTTGGGGCCTCCGGGCTGGTGGAGACCCAGTACTTC.

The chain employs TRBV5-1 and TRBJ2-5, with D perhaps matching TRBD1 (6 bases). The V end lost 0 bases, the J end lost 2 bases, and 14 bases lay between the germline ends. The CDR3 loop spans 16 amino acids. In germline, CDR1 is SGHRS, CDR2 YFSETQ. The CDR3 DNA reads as TGCGCCAGCAGCTTGGGACAGGACCGAAAACAAGAGACCCAGTACTTC. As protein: CASSLGQDRKQETQYF.

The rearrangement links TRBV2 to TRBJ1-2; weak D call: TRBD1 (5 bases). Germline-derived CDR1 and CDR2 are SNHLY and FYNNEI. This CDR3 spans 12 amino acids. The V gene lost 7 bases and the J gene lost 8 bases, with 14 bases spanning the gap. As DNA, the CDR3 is TGTGCCAGCACCGGGACGGGAGTGGGCTACACCTTC. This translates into CASTGTGVGYTF.

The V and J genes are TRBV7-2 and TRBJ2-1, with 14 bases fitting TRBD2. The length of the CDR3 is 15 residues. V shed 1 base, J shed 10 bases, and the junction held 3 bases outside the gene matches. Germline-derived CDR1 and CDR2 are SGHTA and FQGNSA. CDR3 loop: CASSLGGLAGEEQFF. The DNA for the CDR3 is TGTGCCAGCAGCTTAGGGGGACTAGCGGGAGAGGAGCAGTTCTTC. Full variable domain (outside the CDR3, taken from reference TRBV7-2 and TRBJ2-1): GAGVSQSPSNKVTEKGKDVELRCDPISGHTALYWYRQSLGQGLEFLIYFQGNSAPDKSGLPSDRFSAERTGGSVSTLTIQRTQQEDSAVYLCASSLGGLAGEEQFFGPGTRLTVL.

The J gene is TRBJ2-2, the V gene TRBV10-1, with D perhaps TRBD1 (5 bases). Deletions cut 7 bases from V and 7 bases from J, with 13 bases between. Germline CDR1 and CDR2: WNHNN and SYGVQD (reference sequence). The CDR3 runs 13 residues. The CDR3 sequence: CASTEGAGGELFF. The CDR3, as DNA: TGCGCCAGCACGGAAGGGGCCGGCGGGGAGCTGTTTTTT.

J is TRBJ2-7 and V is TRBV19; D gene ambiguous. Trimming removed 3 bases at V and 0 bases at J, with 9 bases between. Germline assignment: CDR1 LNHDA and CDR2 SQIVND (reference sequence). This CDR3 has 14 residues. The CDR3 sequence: CASSMGFPSYEQYF. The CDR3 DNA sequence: TGTGCCAGTAGTATGGGGTTTCCCTCCTACGAGCAGTACTTC.

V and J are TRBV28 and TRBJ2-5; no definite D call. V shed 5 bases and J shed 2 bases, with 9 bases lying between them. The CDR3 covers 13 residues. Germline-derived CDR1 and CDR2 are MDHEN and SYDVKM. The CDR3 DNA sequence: TGTGCCAGCAGTCCCTACCGGCAAGAGACCCAGTACTTC. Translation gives CASSPYRQETQYF.

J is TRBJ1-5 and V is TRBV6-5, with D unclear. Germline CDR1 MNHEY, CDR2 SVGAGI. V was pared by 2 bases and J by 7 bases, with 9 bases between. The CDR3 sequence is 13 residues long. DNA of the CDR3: TGTGCCAGCAGTTACGGGGTTCTCCAGCCCCAGCATTTT. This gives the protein CASSYGVLQPQHF.